The 4 T cell receptor beta chains in this list originate from one sample, sequenced in a study of PD-1 blockade in classical Hodgkin lymphoma. The repertoire was sequenced with immunoSEQ multiplex PCR; TCRdb's copy has only in-frame clones and lacks some. The sample contains roughly 28,000 clones, approximately 70% of which appear only once. Patients all relapsed after autologous stem cell transplantation, and there was variation in brentuximab vedotin exposure. The sequencing here drew on peripheral blood mononuclear cells (PBMCs), taken before the second cycle of nivolumab. All receptors derive from a human donor with classical Hodgkin lymphoma.

The CDR3 DNA follows: TGTGCCAGTAGTATTTTGGGCCCTACGGGTGAAGCTTTCTTT. Protein: CASSILGPTGEAFF. The rearrangement links TRBV19 to TRBJ1-1; unclear D gene. V was cut by 3 bases and J by 7 bases, with 15 bases left in between. The CDR3 is 14 amino acids. Germline values: CDR1 LNHDA, CDR2 SQIVND (reference sequence).

The chain links TRBV5-4 to TRBJ2-3, with D possibly being TRBD1 (7 bases). V was pared by 4 bases and J by 0 bases, with 18 bases between. The CDR3 is 17 residues long. Germline CDR1 reads SGHNT; CDR2 reads YYREEE (reference sequence). The CDR3 DNA follows: TGTGCCAGCAGCGCGGGACAGCGACGCCTAAGCACAGATACGCAGTATTTT. This codes for CASSAGQRRLSTDTQYF.

The chain is built from TRBV7-3 and TRBJ2-1, with TRBD2 matching over 9 bases. The CDR3 loop spans 15 amino acids. CDR1 and CDR2 from the germline V gene are SGHTA and FQGTGA. V shed 5 bases, J shed 13 bases, and the junction held 15 bases outside the gene matches. In nucleotides, the CDR3 is TGTGCCAGCAGCCCTGCCCTAGCGGGATTCCCGCCTCAGTTCTTC. Its protein product is CASSPALAGFPPQFF.

This chain connects TRBV2 to TRBJ2-7; possibly TRBD2 for D (5 bases). The V end was cut by 1 base, the J end by 5 bases, with 12 bases between. CDR1 SNHLY and CDR2 FYNNEI come from the germline V gene. The CDR3 runs to 14 residues. The CDR3 region is CASSEDGWRNEQYF. CDR3 in DNA: TGTGCCAGCAGTGAAGATGGGTGGAGGAACGAGCAGTACTTC.